The sequence of this T cell receptor beta chain was determined in a study of T-cell reconstitution after alpha-beta-depleted transplantation in children. The library targeted TCRbeta and was prepared with unique molecular identifiers. One entry per CDR3 protein, called by TCRdb with MiXCR from the PCR reads. In the table there are around 64,000 distinct CDR3 sequences, 11% of which are singletons. This clonotype was observed at least ten times. The antigen remains undetermined. Study-level results: One year after transplant, T-cell counts and diversity came mostly from newly produced T cells.

Trimming removed 1 base from V and 1 base from J, with 7 bases in between. The CDR3 has 14 amino acids. Germline values: CDR1 LGHNT, CDR2 FRNRAP. The receptor comes from a boy aged 5-17 years with acute myeloid leukemia, due to receive a stem cell transplant. The sequences come from PBMCs, collected before TCRalphabeta/CD19-depleted stem cell transplant. The gene calls are TRBV12-5 and TRBJ1-1; D uncertain. DNA for the CDR3: TGTGCTAGTGGTTTGGGGGTTGAGAACACTGAAGCTTTCTTT. Translating gives CASGLGVENTEAFF.